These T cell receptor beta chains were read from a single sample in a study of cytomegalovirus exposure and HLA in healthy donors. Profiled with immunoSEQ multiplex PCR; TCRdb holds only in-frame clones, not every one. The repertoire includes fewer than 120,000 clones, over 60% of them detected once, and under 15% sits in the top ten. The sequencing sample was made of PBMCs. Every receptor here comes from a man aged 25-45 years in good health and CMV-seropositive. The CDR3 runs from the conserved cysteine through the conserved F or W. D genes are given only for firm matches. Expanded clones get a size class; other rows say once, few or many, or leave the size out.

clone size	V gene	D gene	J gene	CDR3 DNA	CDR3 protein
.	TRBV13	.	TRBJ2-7	TGTGCCAGCAGCCCTAGTCCCACTCAGGGGGGAACCTACGAGCAGTACTTC	CASSPSPTQGGTYEQYF
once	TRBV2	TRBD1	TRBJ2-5	TGTGCCAGCAGCCCCGGGACAGATGAAGAGACCCAGTACTTC	CASSPGTDEETQYF
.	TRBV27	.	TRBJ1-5	TGTGCCAGCAGTTTAGAGAGGAATCAGCCCCAGCATTTT	CASSLERNQPQHF
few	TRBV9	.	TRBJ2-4	TGTGCCAGCAGCCAAACTGGAAACATTCAGTACTTC	CASSQTGNIQYF
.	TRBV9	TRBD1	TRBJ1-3	TGTGCCAGCAGCTCCCACAGGGGGTTGCCTGGAAACACCATATATTTT	CASSSHRGLPGNTIYF
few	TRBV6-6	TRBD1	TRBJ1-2	TGTGCCAGCAGTGTCGGGACAGCTAACTATGGCTACACCTTC	CASSVGTANYGYTF
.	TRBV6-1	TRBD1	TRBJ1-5	TGTGCCAGCAGTGAAAGGCAGGGGGAGGCTCAGCCCCAGCATTTT	CASSERQGEAQPQHF
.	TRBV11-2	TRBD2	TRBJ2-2	TGTGCCAGCAGCGCGACTAGCGGGGGAGGGACCGGGGAGCTGTTTTTT	CASSATSGGGTGELFF
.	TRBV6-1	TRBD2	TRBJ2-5	TGTGCCAGCAGTGAATCGGGAGGACAAGAGACCCAGTACTTC	CASSESGGQETQYF
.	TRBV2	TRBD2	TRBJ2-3	TGTGCCAGCAGTGGGCGGGCGGGGGGAATTGATACGCAGTATTTT	CASSGRAGGIDTQYF
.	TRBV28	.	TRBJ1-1	TGTGCCAGCAGCCTACCCTCTGTCGTTGAAGCTTTCTTT	CASSLPSVVEAFF
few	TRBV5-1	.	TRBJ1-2	TGCGCCAGCAGCTTTAACGGGGGAAGAGCTAACTATGGCTACACCTTC	CASSFNGGRANYGYTF
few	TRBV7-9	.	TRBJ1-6	TGTGCCAGCAGCTTAGCCCGGGAGCCCCTCCACTTT	CASSLAREPLHF